One T cell receptor (beta chain) is described in this entry. Its matching antigen is unknown. The sample belongs to a study of beta chain features in type 1 diabetes. The study's findings and limits: Type 1 diabetes patients had moderately but significantly shorter TCRB CDR3s in all four CD4+ subsets.

CDR1 and CDR2 (germline): SGHRS, YFSETQ. The CDR3 has 15 amino acids. The V gene end was trimmed by 4 bases and the J gene end by 7 bases; junction bases not matched to a gene: 8. The study reverse transcribed the entire isolated RNA, so it sequenced expressed TCRB transcripts. Using immunoSEQ multiplex PCR, the repertoire was profiled, and TCRdb retains in-frame clones only, with some absent. The data show a few hundred thousand clones, with roughly 14% seen just once and roughly 0.019% held by the top ten. The clonotype originates from a man aged 25 to 40 with type 1 diabetes. V usage is TRBV5-1 and J usage is TRBJ2-1; the match to TRBD2 covers 10 bases. Material: naive CD4+ T cells from blood. The CDR3 sequence: CASSGASGRGNEQFF. Here the CDR3 DNA reads TGCGCCAGCAGCGGTGCTAGCGGGAGAGGAAATGAGCAGTTCTTC.